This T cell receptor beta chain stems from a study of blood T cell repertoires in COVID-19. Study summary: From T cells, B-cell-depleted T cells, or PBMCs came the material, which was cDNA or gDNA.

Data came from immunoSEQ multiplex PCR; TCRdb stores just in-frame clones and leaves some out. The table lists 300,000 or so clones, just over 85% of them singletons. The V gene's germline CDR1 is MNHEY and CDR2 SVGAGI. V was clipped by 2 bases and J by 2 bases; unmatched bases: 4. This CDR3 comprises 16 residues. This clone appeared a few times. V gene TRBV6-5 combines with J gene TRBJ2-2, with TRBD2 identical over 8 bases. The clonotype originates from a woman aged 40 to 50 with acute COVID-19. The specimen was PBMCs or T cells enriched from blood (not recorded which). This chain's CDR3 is CASSYQLAANTGELFF. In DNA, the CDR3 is TGTGCCAGCAGTTACCAACTAGCGGCAAACACCGGGGAGCTGTTTTTT.